This TCR beta chain was recovered during a study of shared clonotypes between healthy human individuals (dated by TCRdb to about 2020). In the study overall: The cohort comprised two women and a few men aged 18 to 49 years. Blood TCR repertoires of four to six healthy adults were deeply sequenced to estimate repertoire size and the extent of clonotype sharing between individuals. Different laboratories and diverse techniques were used to prepare libraries and sequence TCR repertoires, to increase sequencing depth and limit assay-specific biases. Between about 0.85 and 9.5 billion PBMCs per donor were obtained by leukapheresis. Per donor, three plates each were used for CD4 naive and CD4 memory, two for CD8 naive, and one for CD8 memory. Results and caveats for the whole study, not just this receptor: Even with the large sequencing depth, rarefaction of the sorted-subset datasets indicated that sequencing was incomplete. Across several donors, around 5.4% of naive CD4, over 3% of naive CD8, 2.3% of memory CD4, and 0.4% of memory CD8 clonotypes were shared. Compared with non-shared clonotypes, clonotypes shared by all four sorted-subset donors had higher generation probabilities. The small number of donors limited the genetic and exposure-history diversity represented. Pairwise subsampling indicated that sequencing depth was expected to affect the degree of clonotype sharing among donors. Naive subsets generally had larger estimated clonotype richness than memory subsets did. Sampling was restricted to blood, and TCR repertoires in tissues likely differ from the TCR repertoires found in blood.

CDR1 and CDR2 were assigned from the germline V gene as SGHRS and YFSETQ. Germline trimming: 4 bases from V, 3 bases from J; junction bases outside gene matches: 5. The CDR3 covers 14 residues, taking in both the cysteine and the phenylalanine. Kept here is only the CDR3 DNA, which spans 42 bases and is read in frame from base 1. On this clone: The clone's antigen remains unknown. No much larger clone is present one base from it, and per-base qualities are unavailable.

Donors were healthy HIV-negative adults with no recently reported acute infections or vaccinations. All donors were Caucasian adults living in Nashville, Tennessee, USA. CD4+ T cells were enriched by magnetic negative selection, after which naive cells were positively selected on CD45RA and the negative fraction was taken as the memory subset. After blood collection by leukapheresis, PBMCs were isolated using Ficoll-Histopaque density gradient centrifugation and then cryopreserved in the vapor phase of liquid nitrogen. Purity and quantity of every magnetically sorted T cell population were checked by analytical flow cytometry. Each sorted fraction had its genomic DNA isolated and then quantified by UV absorbance on a Nanodrop 2000c. TCR CDR3 regions were amplified from genomic DNA by multiplex PCR using the deep immunoSEQ assay. Extracted genomic DNA from each cell subset was distributed evenly across all wells of several immunoSEQ 96-well plates, and each plate was treated as a replicate. For sorted subsets, each replicate PCR was loaded with 200 ng genomic DNA, equivalent to about 30,000 T cell genomes. Purified libraries were measured with a Qubit 3.0 fluorometer, size-checked on a Bioanalyzer 2100, and measured again with the KAPA Library Quantification kit. Every immunoSEQ 96-well plate was sequenced on a dedicated single-read 150-cycle Illumina NextSeq 550 flow cell. The authors' analysis ran thus. Because the immunoSEQ output held only junctional sequences and lacked quality scores, the filtering could not match the filtering applied to full-length reads. Sequences were annotated with PyIR, a Python wrapper for IgBLAST v1.9, using IMGT germline references to assign V/J genes and CDR3. Reads were removed for weak V/J assignments (E-value above 1e-6), missing CDR3, stop codons, out-of-frame junctions, or ambiguous translated residues. V3J clonotypes were defined as sequences sharing an identical inferred V gene, J gene, and CDR3 amino acid sequence. Percentage overlap between repertoires was calculated by dividing the number of shared unique clonotypes by the size of the smaller repertoire. Three approaches were used to assess repertoire richness: RTK rarefaction, the Chao1 estimator, and Recon v2.1 estimates of unobserved clonotypes. For all TCRbeta clonotypes obtained by the gDNA method from a few donors, generation probabilities were computed with OLGA. The table was pulled from immuneACCESS by TCRdb, which kept in-frame rearrangements only. Such tables lose some clones; where checked, under half of the loss comes from unresolved V genes, and the rest has no known cause. For V, J and clone size, that table is used; D and trimming come from the DNA. Across this sample there are some 1 million clones, with under 80% seen only once. In total, the top ten clones hold approximately 1.5% of the sample.

The origin of this receptor is a man younger than 30 in good health. The chain is made from TRBV5-1 and TRBJ2-7; 9 bases in between match TRBD1. Sequences were obtained from memory CD4+ T cells sorted from blood. Reading the label with the study, this specimen's cell subset or site is: CD45RA-negative fraction. The CDR3 sequence is CASSPTTGGYEQYF. Read as DNA, the sequence is TGCGCCAGCAGCCCAACGACAGGGGGCTACGAGCAGTACTTC.